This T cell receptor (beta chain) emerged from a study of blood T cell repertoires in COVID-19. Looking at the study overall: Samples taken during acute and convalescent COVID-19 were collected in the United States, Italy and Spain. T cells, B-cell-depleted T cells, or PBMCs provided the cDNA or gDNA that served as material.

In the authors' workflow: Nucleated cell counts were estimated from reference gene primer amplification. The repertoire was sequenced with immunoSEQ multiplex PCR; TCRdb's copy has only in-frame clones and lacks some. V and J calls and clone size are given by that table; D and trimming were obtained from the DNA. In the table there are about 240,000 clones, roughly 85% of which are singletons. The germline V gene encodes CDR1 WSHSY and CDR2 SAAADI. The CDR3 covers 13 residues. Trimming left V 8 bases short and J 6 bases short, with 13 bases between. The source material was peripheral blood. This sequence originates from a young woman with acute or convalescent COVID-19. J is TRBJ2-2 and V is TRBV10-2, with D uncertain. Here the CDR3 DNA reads TGCGCCAGCGATATGAGCGTACCCGGGGAGCTGTTTTTT. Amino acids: CASDMSVPGELFF.